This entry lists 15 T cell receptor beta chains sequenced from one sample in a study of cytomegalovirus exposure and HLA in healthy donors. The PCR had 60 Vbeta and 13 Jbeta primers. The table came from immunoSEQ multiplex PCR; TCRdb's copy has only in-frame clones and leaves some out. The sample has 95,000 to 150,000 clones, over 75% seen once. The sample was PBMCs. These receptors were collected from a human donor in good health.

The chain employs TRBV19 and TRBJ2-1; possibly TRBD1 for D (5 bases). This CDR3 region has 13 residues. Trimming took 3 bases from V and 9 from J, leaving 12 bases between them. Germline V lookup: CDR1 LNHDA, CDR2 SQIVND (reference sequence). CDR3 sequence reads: CASSMQGVGEQFF. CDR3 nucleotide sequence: TGTGCCAGTAGTATGCAAGGGGTCGGTGAGCAGTTCTTC.

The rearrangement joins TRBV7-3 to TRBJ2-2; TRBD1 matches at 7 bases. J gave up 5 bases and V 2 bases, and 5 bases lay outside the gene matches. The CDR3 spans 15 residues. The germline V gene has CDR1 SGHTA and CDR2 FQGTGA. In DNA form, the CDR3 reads TGTGCCAGCAGCTTAGGGGACAGACCGACCGGGGAGCTGTTTTTT. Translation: CASSLGDRPTGELFF. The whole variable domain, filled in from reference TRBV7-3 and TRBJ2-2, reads GAGVSQTPSNKVTEKGKYVELRCDPISGHTALYWYRQSLGQGPEFLIYFQGTGAADDSGLPNDRFFAVRPEGSVSTLKIQRTERGDSAVYLCASSLGDRPTGELFFGEGSRLTVL.

The CDR3 spells CASSERTALVEYGYTF. CDR3 nucleotides: TGTGCCAGCAGCGAAAGGACAGCCCTGGTTGAGTATGGCTACACCTTC. J is TRBJ1-2 and V is TRBV14; tentatively, D is TRBD1 (6 bases). V lost 5 bases, J lost 5 bases, and 21 bases lay in between. The germline V gene has CDR1 SGHDN and CDR2 FVKESK. This CDR3 has 16 amino acids.

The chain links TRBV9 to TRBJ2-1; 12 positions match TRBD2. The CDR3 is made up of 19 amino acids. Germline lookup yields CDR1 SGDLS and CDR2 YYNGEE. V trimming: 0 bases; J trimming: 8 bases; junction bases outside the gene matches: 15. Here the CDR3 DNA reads TGTGCCAGCAGCGTAGTTGGGCTAGCGGGAGGGCCCCTTGGGGATGAGCAGTTCTTC. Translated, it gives CASSVVGLAGGPLGDEQFF.

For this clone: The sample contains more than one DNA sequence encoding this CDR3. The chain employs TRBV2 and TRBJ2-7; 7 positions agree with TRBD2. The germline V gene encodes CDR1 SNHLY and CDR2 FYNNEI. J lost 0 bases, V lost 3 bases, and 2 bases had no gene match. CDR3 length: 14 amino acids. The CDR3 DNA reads TGTGCCAGCAGTGAGGGGAGGGTCTCCTACGAGCAGTACTTC. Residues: CASSEGRVSYEQYF.

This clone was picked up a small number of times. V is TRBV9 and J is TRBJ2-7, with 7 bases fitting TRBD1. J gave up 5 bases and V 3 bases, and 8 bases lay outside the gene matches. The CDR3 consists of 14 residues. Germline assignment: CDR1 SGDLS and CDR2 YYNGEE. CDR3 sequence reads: CASSGTGLRNEQYF. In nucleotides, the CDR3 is TGTGCCAGCAGCGGGACAGGCCTTAGGAACGAGCAGTACTTC.

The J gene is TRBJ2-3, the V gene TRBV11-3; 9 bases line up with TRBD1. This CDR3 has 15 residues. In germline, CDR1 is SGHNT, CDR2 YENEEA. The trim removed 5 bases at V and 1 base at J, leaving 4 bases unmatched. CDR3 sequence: CASSRTGDRTDTQYF. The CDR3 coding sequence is TGTGCCAGCAGCCGGACAGGGGATCGCACAGATACGCAGTATTTT.

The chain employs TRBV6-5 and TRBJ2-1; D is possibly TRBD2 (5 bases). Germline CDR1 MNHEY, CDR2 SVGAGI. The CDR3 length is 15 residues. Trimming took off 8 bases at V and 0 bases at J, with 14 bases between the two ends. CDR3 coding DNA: TGTGCCAGCGAGGCCCACCGGGGCTCCTACAATGAGCAGTTCTTC. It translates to CASEAHRGSYNEQFF.

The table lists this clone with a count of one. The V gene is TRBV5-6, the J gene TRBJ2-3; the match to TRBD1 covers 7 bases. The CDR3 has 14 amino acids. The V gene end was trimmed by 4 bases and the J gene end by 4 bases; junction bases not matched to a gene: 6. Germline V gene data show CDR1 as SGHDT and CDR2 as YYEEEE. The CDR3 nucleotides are TGTGCCAGCAGCCGTACAGGGGTTGCAGATACGCAGTATTTT. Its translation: CASSRTGVADTQYF.

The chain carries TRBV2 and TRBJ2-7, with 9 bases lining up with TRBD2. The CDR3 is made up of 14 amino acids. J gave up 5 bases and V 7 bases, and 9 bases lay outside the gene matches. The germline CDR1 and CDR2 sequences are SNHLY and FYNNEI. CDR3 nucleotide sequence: TGTGCCAGCAAAGACGAAGCGGGAGGTAACGAGCAGTACTTC. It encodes CASKDEAGGNEQYF. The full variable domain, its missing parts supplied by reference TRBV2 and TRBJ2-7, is EPEVTQTPSHQVTQMGQEVILRCVPISNHLYFYWYRQILGQKVEFLVSFYNNEISEKSEIFDDQFSVERPDGSNFTLKIRSTKLEDSAMYFCASKDEAGGNEQYFGPGTRLTVT.

Here the CDR3 reads CASGLQSPYEQYF. The CDR3 nucleotides read TGCGCCAGCGGGCTACAAAGTCCCTACGAGCAGTACTTC. V and J are TRBV5-1 and TRBJ2-5; the D is unclear. The last part of the DNA fits TRBJ2-7 better; the J call may be wrong. This CDR3 is built from 13 residues. CDR1 SGHRS and CDR2 YFSETQ come from the germline V gene.

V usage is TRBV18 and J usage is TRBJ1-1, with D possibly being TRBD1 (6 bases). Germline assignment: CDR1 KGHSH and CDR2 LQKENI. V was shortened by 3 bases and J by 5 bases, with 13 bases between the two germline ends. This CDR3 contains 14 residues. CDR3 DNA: TGTGCCAGCTCACCCGGACAACAGGGAACTGAAGCTTTCTTT. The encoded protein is CASSPGQQGTEAFF.

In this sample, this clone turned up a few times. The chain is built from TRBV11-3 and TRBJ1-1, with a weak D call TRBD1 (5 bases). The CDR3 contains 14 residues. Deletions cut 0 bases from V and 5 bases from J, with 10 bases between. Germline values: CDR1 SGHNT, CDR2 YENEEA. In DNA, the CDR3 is TGTGCCAGCAGCTTAGAGAGGCGGGGGACTGAAGCTTTCTTT. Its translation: CASSLERRGTEAFF.

The CDR3 sequence is CASSTDRNLQPQHF. CDR3 coding DNA: TGTGCCAGCAGTACGGACAGAAACCTACAGCCCCAGCATTTT. The chain recombines TRBV6-1 with TRBJ1-5, with D maybe TRBD1 (6 bases). The germline CDR1 and CDR2 sequences are MNHNS and SASEGT. Trimming cost V 5 bases and J 7 bases, with 15 bases left between them. The CDR3 consists of 14 residues.

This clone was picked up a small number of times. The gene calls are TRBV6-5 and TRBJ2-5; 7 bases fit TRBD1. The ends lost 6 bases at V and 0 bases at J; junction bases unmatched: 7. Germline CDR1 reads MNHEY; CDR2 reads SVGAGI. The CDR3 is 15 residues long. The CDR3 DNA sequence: TGTGCCAGCAGCTTAGGACAGGAAGACCAAGAGACCCAGTACTTC. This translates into CASSLGQEDQETQYF.